This T cell receptor (beta chain) is drawn from a study of vaccination effects on CD4 cells after COVID-19. Study-wide results and limits: Healthy vaccinees had only 1 of 255 vaccine-induced clones cross-react with common cold coronaviruses.

This clone was seen a few times. Its antigen is still unknown. Using immunoSEQ multiplex PCR, the repertoire was profiled, and TCRdb retains in-frame clones only, with some absent. The profile shows under 35,000 clones, over 55% of them singletons. Germline CDR1 reads SGHVS; CDR2 reads FQNEAQ. This CDR3 is 17 amino acids long. V was clipped by 0 bases and J by 2 bases; unmatched bases: 7. Pools of viral peptides were used by the ViraFEST assay to expand antigen-specific CD4+ T cells ahead of sequencing. CD4+ T cell isolation took place after nine to eleven days of culture. The participants, recipients of two vaccine doses, got either BNT162b2 or mRNA-1273. The vaccine recipients had no prior SARS-CoV-2 infection, with negative nucleocapsid antibodies.

The specimen comprised CD4+ T cells from PBMCs cultured with SARS-CoV-2 spike peptides, sampled after COVID-19 vaccination. This sequence joins TRBV7-8 and TRBJ2-5, with 9 bases that match TRBD2. The receptor was derived from a human donor who received a COVID-19 vaccine. The CDR3: CASSLASLAGTQETQYF. DNA of the CDR3: TGTGCCAGCAGCTTAGCGTCTCTAGCGGGGACACAAGAGACCCAGTACTTC. Full variable domain (outside the CDR3, taken from reference TRBV7-8 and TRBJ2-5): GAGVSQSPRYKVAKRGQDVALRCDPISGHVSLFWYQQALGQGPEFLTYFQNEAQLDKSGLPSDRFFAERPEGSVSTLKIQRTQQEDSAVYLCASSLASLAGTQETQYFGPGTRLLVL.